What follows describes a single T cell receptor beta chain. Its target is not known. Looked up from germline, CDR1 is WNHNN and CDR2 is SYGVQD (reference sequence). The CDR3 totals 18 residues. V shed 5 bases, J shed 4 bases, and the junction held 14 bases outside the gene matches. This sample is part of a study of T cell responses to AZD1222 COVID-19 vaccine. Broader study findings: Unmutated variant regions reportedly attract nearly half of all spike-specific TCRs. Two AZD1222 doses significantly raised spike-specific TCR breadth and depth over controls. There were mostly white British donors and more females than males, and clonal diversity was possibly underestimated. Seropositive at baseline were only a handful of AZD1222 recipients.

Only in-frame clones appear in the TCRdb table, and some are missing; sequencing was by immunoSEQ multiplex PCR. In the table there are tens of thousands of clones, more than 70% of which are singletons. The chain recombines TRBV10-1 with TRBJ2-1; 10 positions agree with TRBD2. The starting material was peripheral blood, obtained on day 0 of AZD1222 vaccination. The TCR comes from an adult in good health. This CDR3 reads CASSLTRSGGDKYNEQFF. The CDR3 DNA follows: TGCGCCAGCAGTCTAACTCGGAGCGGGGGGGACAAATACAATGAGCAGTTCTTC.